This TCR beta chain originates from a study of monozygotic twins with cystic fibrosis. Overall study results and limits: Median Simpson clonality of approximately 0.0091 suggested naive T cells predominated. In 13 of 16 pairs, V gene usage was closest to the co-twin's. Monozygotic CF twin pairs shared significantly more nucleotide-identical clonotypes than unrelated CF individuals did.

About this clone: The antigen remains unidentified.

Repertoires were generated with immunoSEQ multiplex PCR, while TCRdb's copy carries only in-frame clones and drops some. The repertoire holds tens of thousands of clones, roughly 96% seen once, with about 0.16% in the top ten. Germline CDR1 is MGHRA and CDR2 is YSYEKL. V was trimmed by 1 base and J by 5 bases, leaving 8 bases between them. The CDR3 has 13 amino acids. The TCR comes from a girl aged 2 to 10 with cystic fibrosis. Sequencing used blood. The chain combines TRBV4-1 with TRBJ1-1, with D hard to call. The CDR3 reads CASSQGTGTEAFF. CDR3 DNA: TGCGCCAGCAGCCAAGGGACCGGGACTGAAGCTTTCTTT.